This record looks at one TCR beta chain sequence and its context. The target antigen is unknown. The sample is drawn from a study of shared clonotypes between healthy human individuals. Researchers ran the assay at a deep level. Clones were sequenced by immunoSEQ multiplex PCR, and TCRdb holds only the in-frame ones, with some missing. Among under 1 million clones listed, 90% to 97% were seen once. Study-level findings and limits: A handful of donors showed sharing of approximately 5% of naive CD4 clonotypes. Investigators collected only blood, and repertoires in tissues likely differ.

From germline, CDR1 is SGDLS and CDR2 YYNGEE. V lost 0 bases to trimming and J lost 9 bases, with 18 bases between them. The CDR3 spans 15 residues. The naive CD8 subset, CD45RO-negative cells positively selected for CCR7, excluded terminally differentiated effector memory CD45RA+ cells. The TCR was taken from a man in his thirties or forties in good health. The chain joins TRBV9 to TRBJ2-5; possible D gene TRBD2, 5 bases. The specimen sequenced was naive CD8+ T cells sorted from blood. CDR3 DNA: TGTGCCAGCAGCGTAGGACGGGAACCCCCTGAGGCCCAGTACTTC. It translates to CASSVGREPPEAQYF.